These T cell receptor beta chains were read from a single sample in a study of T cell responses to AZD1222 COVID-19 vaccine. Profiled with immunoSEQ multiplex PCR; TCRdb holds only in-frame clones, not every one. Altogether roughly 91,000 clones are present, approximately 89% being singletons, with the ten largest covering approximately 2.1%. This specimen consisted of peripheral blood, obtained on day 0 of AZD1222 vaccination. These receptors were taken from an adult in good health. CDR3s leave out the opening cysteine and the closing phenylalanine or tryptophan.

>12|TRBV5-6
ASSPTGANYGYT
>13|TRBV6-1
ASSEQGTGNQPQH
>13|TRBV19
ASSIPGTGEYEQF
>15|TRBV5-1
ASSLVPRGRANEKLF
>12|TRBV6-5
ASTQTAGWTEAF
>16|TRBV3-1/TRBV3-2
ASSQARITGTNSYEQY
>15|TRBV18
ASSPLGPGTENTEAF
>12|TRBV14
ASRESGRAYEQY
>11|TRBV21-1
ASSKEAIYGYT
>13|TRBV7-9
ASSSSSLLSETQY
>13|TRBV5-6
ASSLGLLSNTEAF
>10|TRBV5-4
ASRNWNTEAF
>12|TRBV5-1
ASSLARAVDGYT
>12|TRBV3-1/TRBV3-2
ASSHEGSNQPQH
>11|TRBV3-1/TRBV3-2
ASSRDRDQPQH
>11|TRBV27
ASSNRMGETQY
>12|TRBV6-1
ASSEGAGNQPQH
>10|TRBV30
ALSRGGPEAF
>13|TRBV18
ASSPGTTSGNTIY
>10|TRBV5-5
ASSWGSGELF
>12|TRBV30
AWSATGYNTEAF
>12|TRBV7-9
ASSPGTGNQPQH
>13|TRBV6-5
ASQAVTGRSTEAF
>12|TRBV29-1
SASGFGGYNEQF
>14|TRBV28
ASRRQTLPSSYEQY
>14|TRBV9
ASSVGGNSGANVLT
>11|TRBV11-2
ASSRRQGTEAF
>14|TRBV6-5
ASTYLANIAKNIQY
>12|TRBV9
ASSVDTGTGELF
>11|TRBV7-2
ASSGGGSYEQY
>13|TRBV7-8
ASSVQDTYNSPLH